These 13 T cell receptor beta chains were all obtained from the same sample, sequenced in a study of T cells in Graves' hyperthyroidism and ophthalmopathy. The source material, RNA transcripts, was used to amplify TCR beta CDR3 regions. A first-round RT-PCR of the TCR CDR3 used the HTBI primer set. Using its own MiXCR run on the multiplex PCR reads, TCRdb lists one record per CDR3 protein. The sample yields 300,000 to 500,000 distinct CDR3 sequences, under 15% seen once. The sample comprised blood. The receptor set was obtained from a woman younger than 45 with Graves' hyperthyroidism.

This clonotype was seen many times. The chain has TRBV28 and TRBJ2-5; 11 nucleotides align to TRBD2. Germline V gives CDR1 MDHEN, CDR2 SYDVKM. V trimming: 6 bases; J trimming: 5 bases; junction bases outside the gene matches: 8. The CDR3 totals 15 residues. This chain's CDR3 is CASRPPPSGGETQYF. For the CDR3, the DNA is TGTGCCAGCAGACCCCCTCCTAGCGGGGGGGAGACCCAGTACTTC. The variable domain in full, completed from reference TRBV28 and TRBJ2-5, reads DVKVTQSSRYLVKRTGEKVFLECVQDMDHENMFWYRQDPGLGLRLIYFSYDVKMKEKGDIPEGYSVSREKKERFSLILESASTNQTSMYLCASRPPPSGGETQYFGPGTRLLVL.

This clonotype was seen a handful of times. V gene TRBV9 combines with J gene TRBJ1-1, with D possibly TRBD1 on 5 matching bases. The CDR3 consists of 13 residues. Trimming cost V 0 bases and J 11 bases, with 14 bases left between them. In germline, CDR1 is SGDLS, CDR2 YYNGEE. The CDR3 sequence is CASSVGPGTGAFF. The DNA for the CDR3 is TGTGCCAGCAGCGTAGGACCCGGGACTGGGGCTTTCTTT.

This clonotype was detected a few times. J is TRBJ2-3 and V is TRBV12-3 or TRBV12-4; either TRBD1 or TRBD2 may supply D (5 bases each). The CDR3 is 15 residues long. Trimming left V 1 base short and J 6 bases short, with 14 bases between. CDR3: CASSLGDELRDTQYF. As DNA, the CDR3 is TGTGCCAGCAGTTTAGGGGACGAACTACGGGATACGCAGTATTTT.

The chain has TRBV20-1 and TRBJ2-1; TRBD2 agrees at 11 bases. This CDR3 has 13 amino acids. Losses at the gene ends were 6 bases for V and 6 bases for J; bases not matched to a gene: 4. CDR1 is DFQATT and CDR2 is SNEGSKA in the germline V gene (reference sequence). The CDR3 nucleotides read TGCAGTGCCATACTAGCGGGAGTCAATGAGCAGTTCTTC. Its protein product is CSAILAGVNEQFF.

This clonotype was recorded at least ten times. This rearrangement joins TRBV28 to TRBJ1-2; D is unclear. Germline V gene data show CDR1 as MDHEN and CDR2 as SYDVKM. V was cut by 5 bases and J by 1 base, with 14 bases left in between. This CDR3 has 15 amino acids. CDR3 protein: CASSSPPALNYGYTF. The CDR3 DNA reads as TGTGCCAGCAGTAGCCCTCCCGCACTTAACTATGGCTACACCTTC.

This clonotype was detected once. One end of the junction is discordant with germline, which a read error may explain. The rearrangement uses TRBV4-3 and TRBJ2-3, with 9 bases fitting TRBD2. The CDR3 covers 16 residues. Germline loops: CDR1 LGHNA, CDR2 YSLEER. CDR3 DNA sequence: TGCGCCGGCAGCCAAGGCGTAGCGGGAGTGACAGATACGCAGTATTTT. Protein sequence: CAGSQGVAGVTDTQYF.

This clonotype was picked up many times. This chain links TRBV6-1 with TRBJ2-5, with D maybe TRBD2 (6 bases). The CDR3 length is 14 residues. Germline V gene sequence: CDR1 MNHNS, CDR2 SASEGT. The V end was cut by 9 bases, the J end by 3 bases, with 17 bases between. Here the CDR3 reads CASSRGTPKETQYF. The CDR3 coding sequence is TGTGCCAGTAGTAGAGGGACTCCCAAAGAGACCCAGTACTTC.

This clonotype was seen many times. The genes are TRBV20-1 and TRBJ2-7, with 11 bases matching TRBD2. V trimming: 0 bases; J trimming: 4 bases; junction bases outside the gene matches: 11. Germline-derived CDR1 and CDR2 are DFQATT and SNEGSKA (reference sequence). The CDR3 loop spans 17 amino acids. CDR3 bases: TGCAGTGCTAGAGAGCCCCATACTAGCGGGAGCTGGTACGAGCAGTACTTC. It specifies CSAREPHTSGSWYEQYF.

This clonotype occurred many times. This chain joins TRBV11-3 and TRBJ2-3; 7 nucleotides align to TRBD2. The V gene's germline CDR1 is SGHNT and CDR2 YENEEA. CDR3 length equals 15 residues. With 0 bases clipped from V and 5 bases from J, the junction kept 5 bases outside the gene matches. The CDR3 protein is CASSLEGGSGDTQYF. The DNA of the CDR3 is TGTGCCAGCAGCTTAGAAGGCGGGAGTGGAGATACGCAGTATTTT.

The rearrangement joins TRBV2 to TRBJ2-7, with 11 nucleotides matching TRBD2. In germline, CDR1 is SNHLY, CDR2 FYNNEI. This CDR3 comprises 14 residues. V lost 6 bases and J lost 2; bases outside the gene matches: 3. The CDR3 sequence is CASSMTSGTYEQYF. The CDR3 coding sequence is TGTGCCAGCAGCATGACTAGCGGGACCTACGAGCAGTACTTC.

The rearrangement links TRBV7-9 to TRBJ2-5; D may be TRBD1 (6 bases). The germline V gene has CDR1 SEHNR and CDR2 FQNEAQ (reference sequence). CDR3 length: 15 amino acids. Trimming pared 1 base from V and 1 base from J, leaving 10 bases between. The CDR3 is CASSLGDTFQETQYF. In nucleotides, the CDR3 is TGTGCCAGCAGCTTAGGGGACACCTTCCAAGAGACCCAGTACTTC.

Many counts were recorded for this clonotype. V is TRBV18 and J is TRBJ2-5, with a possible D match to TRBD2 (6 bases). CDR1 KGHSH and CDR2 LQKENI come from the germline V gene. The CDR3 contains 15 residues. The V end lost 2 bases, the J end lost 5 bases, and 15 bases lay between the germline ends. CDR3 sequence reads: CASSPDLRGTETQYF. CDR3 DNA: TGTGCCAGCTCACCAGATCTGCGGGGTACGGAGACCCAGTACTTC.

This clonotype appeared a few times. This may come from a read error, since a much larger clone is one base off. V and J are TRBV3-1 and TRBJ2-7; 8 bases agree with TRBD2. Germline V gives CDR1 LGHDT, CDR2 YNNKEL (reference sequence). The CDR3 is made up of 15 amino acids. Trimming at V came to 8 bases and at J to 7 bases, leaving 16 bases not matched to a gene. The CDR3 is CASGRGVAGGGEQYF. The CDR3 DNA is TGTGCCAGCGGCCGTGGGGTTGCGGGAGGTGGTGAGCAGTACTTC.